The clone carrying this T cell receptor beta chain was counted between two and nine times. CDR3 length: 12 residues. CDR1 DFQATT and CDR2 SNEGSKA come from the germline V gene (reference sequence). V was clipped by 3 bases and J by 5 bases, with 10 bases between them. 5'RACE with constant-segment primers built TCRalpha and TCRbeta cDNA libraries with UMIs. TCRdb recomputed calls from the 5' RACE reads with MiXCR, one row per CDR3 protein. The data contain fewer than 150,000 distinct CDR3 sequences, 15% to 20% of them singletons. The data were taken from a study of T-cell memory formation after mild COVID-19.

This chain uses TRBV20-1 with TRBJ2-5, with D uncertain. This clonotype was sampled from a man younger than 30 who had mild COVID-19 (a few samples of this study predate the infection). Cell type and time point are not known. Sequences were obtained from PBMCs or a T cell subset sorted from them (not recorded which). In DNA form, the CDR3 reads TGCAGTGCTAGGGCCGAGAGGGAGACCCAGTACTTC. Its translation: CSARAERETQYF.